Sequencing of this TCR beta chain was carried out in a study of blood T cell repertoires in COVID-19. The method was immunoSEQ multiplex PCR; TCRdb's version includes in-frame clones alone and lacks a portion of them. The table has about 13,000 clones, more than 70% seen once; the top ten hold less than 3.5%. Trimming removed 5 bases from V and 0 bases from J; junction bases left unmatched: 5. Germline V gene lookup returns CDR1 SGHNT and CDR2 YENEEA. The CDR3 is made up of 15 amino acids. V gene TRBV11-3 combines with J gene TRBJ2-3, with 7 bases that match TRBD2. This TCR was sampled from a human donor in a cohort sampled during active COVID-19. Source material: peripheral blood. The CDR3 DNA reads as TGTGCCAGCAGCCCTGGCGGGGGAAGCACAGATACGCAGTATTTT. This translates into CASSPGGGSTDTQYF.